A selection of T cell receptor beta chains follows, all from one sample in a study of CD8+CD57+ T cells in acquired aplastic anemia. TCRdb analysed the reads with MiXCR anew, one entry per CDR3 protein. The data contain more than 200,000 distinct CDR3 sequences, about half of them singletons. Specimen: sorted CD4+, CD8+, or CD8+CD57+ T cells (not recorded which) from PBMCs. The receptors come from a human donor with aplastic anemia. Each CDR3 is given with its conserved first and last residue. D genes are given only for firm matches. Part of the rows lack a size; the others show once, few, many or a class for expanded clones.

D: .
size: .
V: TRBV25-1
J: TRBJ1-1
CDR3: CASSMTPNTEAFF
DNA: TGTGCCAGCAGTATGACACCGAACACTGAAGCTTTCTTT

D: TRBD2
size: once
V: TRBV7-9
J: TRBJ2-5
CDR3: CASRRPGLADETQYF
DNA: TGTGCCAGCAGACGACCCGGACTAGCCGACGAGACCCAGTACTTC

D: .
size: many
V: TRBV6-6
J: TRBJ2-7
CDR3: CASSNRIGGDYEQYF
DNA: TGTGCCAGCAGTAACCGTATAGGCGGGGACTACGAGCAGTACTTC

D: .
size: many
V: TRBV5-8
J: TRBJ1-1
CDR3: CASSWGLGDPEAFF
DNA: TGTGCCAGCAGCTGGGGTCTGGGGGACCCTGAAGCTTTCTTT

D: .
size: once
V: TRBV25-1
J: TRBJ2-6
CDR3: CASSGGTGANVLTF
DNA: TGTGCCAGCAGTGGCGGGACTGGGGCCAACGTCCTGACTTTC

D: .
size: many
V: TRBV9
J: TRBJ1-2
CDR3: CASSGSGGQLIPLYGYTF
DNA: TGTGCCAGCAGCGGTTCGGGGGGGCAGCTGATCCCACTCTATGGCTACACCTTC

D: .
size: many
V: TRBV19
J: TRBJ1-1
CDR3: CASSRAPSSGVTEAFF
DNA: TGTGCCAGTAGTCGCGCCCCCTCATCAGGGGTCACTGAAGCTTTCTTT

D: .
size: .
V: TRBV6-2/TRBV6-3
J: TRBJ1-2
CDR3: CASSYSELYYGYTF
DNA: TGTGCCAGCAGTTACTCGGAGCTTTACTATGGCTACACCTTC

D: TRBD1
size: .
V: TRBV10-2
J: TRBJ2-7
CDR3: CASSGTGYHEQYF
DNA: TGCGCCAGCAGTGGGACAGGGTACCACGAGCAGTACTTC

D: .
size: many
V: TRBV7-2
J: TRBJ2-3
CDR3: CASSLVSVGPTDTQYF
DNA: TGTGCCAGCAGCTTAGTATCCGTTGGCCCCACAGATACGCAGTATTTT

D: .
size: .
V: TRBV12-3/TRBV12-4
J: TRBJ1-2
CDR3: CASSDRLGSYGYTF
DNA: TGTGCCAGCAGTGATAGGCTTGGAAGCTATGGCTACACCTTC

D: TRBD1
size: .
V: TRBV19
J: TRBJ1-4
CDR3: CASNRGREKLFF
DNA: TGTGCCAGTAACAGGGGGCGCGAAAAACTGTTTTTT

D: .
size: many
V: TRBV10-3
J: TRBJ1-1
CDR3: CAIHQGTNTEAFF
DNA: TGTGCCATACACCAGGGAACGAACACTGAAGCTTTCTTT

D: .
size: .
V: TRBV10-1
J: TRBJ2-3
CDR3: CASSAGTQGGAQYF
DNA: TGCGCCAGCAGTGCCGGGACTCAGGGGGGTGCGCAGTATTTT

D: .
size: many
V: TRBV11-3
J: TRBJ2-3
CDR3: CASSFARDGYTDTQYF
DNA: TGTGCCAGCAGCTTTGCGCGGGACGGATACACAGATACGCAGTATTTT

D: TRBD2
size: .
V: TRBV25-1
J: TRBJ2-7
CDR3: CASSDVGGGLSYEQYF
DNA: TGTGCCAGCAGTGACGTCGGGGGAGGGTTGTCCTACGAGCAGTACTTC

D: TRBD1
size: .
V: TRBV20-1
J: TRBJ2-7
CDR3: CSARRGQGVGELYF
DNA: TGCAGTGCTAGAAGAGGCCAGGGGGTCGGGGAGCTGTACTTC

D: .
size: few
V: TRBV7-2
J: TRBJ1-6
CDR3: CASSLAIGTNSPLHF
DNA: TGTGCCAGCAGCTTAGCGATAGGCACCAATTCACCCCTCCACTTT

D: .
size: .
V: TRBV15
J: TRBJ1-2
CDR3: CATSDGRGYGYTF
DNA: TGTGCCACCAGCGATGGACGGGGCTATGGCTACACCTTC